The present entry profiles one TCR beta chain with its context. With a much larger clone just one base away, this may be a read error. The sample originates from a study of Graves' ophthalmopathy and Graves' hyperthyroidism. Investigators amplified TCR beta CDR3 regions from RNA transcripts. Following a first-round RT-PCR that used HTBI primers, a second-round multiplex PCR was carried out. TCRdb ran MiXCR on the multiplex PCR reads and lists one entry per CDR3 protein. The sample lists around 1,000,000 distinct CDR3 sequences; about two fifths were seen once. V dropped 6 bases and J dropped 4 bases, with 15 bases sitting between them. This CDR3 is built from 14 residues. Germline assignment: CDR1 SGHTA and CDR2 FQGNSA.

This sequence originates from an adult man with Graves' hyperthyroidism. The sequenced sample consisted of peripheral blood or thyroid tissue (not recorded which). The chain links TRBV7-2 to TRBJ1-1; D uncertain. The CDR3 DNA follows: TGTGCCAGCAGGCGTAGGACGGCGATCACTGAAGCTTTCTTT. This sequence encodes CASRRRTAITEAFF.